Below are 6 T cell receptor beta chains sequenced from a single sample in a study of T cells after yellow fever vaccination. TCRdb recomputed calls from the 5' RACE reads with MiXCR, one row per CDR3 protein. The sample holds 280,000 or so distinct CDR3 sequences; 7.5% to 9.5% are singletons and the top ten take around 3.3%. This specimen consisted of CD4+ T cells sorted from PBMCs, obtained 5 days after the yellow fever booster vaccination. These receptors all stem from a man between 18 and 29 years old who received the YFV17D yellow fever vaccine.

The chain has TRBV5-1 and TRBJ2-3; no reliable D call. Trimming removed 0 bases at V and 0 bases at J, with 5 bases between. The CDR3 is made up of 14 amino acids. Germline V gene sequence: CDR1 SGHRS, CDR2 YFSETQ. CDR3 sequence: CASSLDISTDTQYF. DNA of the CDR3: TGCGCCAGCAGCTTGGACATTAGCACAGATACGCAGTATTTT.

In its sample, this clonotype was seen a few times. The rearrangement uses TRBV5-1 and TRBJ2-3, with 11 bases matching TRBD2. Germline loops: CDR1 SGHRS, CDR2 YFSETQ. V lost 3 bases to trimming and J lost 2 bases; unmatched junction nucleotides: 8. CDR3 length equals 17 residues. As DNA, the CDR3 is TGCGCCAGCAGCTACCCCACTAGCGGGGGCCCCACAGATACGCAGTATTTT. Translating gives CASSYPTSGGPTDTQYF.

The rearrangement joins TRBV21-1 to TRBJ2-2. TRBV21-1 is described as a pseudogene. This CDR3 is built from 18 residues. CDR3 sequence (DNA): TGTGCCAGCAGCAAAGTCTGGCGGACCGATTCGTTCACCGGGGAGCTGTTTTTT. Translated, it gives CASSKVWRTDSFTGELFF.

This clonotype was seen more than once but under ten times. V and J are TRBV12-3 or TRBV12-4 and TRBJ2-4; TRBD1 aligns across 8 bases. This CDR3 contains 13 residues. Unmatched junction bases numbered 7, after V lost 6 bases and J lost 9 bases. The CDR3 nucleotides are TGTGCCAGCAGCCTTGACAGGGGAAGCATTCAGTACTTC. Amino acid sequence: CASSLDRGSIQYF.

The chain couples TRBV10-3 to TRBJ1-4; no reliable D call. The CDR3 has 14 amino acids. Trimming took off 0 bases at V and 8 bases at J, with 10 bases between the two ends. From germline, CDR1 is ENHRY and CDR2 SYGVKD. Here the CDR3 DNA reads TGTGCCATCAGTGAGTCCGGGATGAGCGAAAAACTGTTTTTT. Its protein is CAISESGMSEKLFF.

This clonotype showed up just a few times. This chain's CDR3 is CASSSSGVTEAFF. CDR3 in DNA: TGTGCCAGCAGCTCATCAGGGGTAACTGAAGCTTTCTTT. This sequence joins TRBV7-3 and TRBJ1-1; possibly TRBD1 for D (6 bases). The CDR3 is made up of 13 amino acids. V was shortened by 4 bases and J by 5 bases, with 11 bases between the two germline ends. Germline V lookup: CDR1 SGHTA, CDR2 FQGTGA. The full variable domain, its missing parts supplied by reference TRBV7-3 and TRBJ1-1, is GAGVSQTPSNKVTEKGKYVELRCDPISGHTALYWYRQSLGQGPEFLIYFQGTGAADDSGLPNDRFFAVRPEGSVSTLKIQRTERGDSAVYLCASSSSGVTEAFFGQGTRLTVV.